These 10 T cell receptor beta chains share one sample of origin, sequenced in a study of blood T cell repertoires in COVID-19. The repertoire was sequenced with immunoSEQ multiplex PCR; TCRdb's copy has only in-frame clones and lacks some. The sample holds about 130,000 clones, approximately 81% seen once. The sequenced material came from peripheral blood. The receptors were gathered from a woman aged 50 to 65 with acute or convalescent COVID-19.

This sequence joins TRBV24-1 and TRBJ1-1, with 8 nucleotides matching TRBD1. V lost 8 bases to trimming and J lost 4 bases; unmatched junction nucleotides: 5. The CDR3 is 13 residues long. The germline gives CDR1 KGHDR, CDR2 SFDVKD. In nucleotides, the CDR3 is TGTGCCACCACTAAAACAGGGGGCACTGAAGCTTTCTTT. Protein product: CATTKTGGTEAFF.

A few counts support this clone. The J gene is TRBJ1-5, the V gene TRBV24-1; D unresolved. The CDR3 runs 11 residues. V lost 9 bases to trimming and J lost 5 bases, with 7 bases between them. Germline assignment: CDR1 KGHDR and CDR2 SFDVKD. The CDR3 nucleotides read TGTGCCACCCCTTATGATCAGCCCCAGCATTTT. Its protein product is CATPYDQPQHF.

The rearrangement joins TRBV7-2 to TRBJ1-6; TRBD1 aligns across 7 bases. Germline CDR1 SGHTA, CDR2 FQGNSA. V was pared by 2 bases and J by 12 bases, with 13 bases of the junction left unmatched. The CDR3 has 16 amino acids. The CDR3 coding sequence is TGTGCCAGCAGCTTACAGGGCGCAGGGGGATTTGGACCCCTCCACTTT. Its protein is CASSLQGAGGFGPLHF. The variable domain in full, completed from reference TRBV7-2 and TRBJ1-6, reads GAGVSQSPSNKVTEKGKDVELRCDPISGHTALYWYRQSLGQGLEFLIYFQGNSAPDKSGLPSDRFSAERTGGSVSTLTIQRTQQEDSAVYLCASSLQGAGGFGPLHFGNGTRLTVT.

This clone occurred once. The gene calls are TRBV11-1 and TRBJ1-2; perhaps TRBD1 as D (5 bases). The germline V gene encodes CDR1 SGHAT and CDR2 FQDESV (reference sequence). Trimming cost V 2 bases and J 13 bases, with 20 bases left between them. The CDR3 length is 14 residues. CDR3: CASSLNRAGVNATF. The CDR3 DNA sequence: TGTGCCAGCAGCTTAAATCGAGCGGGGGTTAATGCCACCTTC.

The gene calls are TRBV2 and TRBJ1-2; D not certain. The CDR3 runs to 15 residues. V was trimmed by 6 bases and J by 8 bases, leaving 22 bases between them. Germline V gene lookup returns CDR1 SNHLY and CDR2 FYNNEI. CDR3 region: CASRQNNKVGRGYTF. Here the CDR3 DNA reads TGTGCCAGCAGACAGAACAATAAAGTAGGGAGAGGCTACACCTTC.

This clone was counted a few times. The rearrangement links TRBV2 to TRBJ1-3; D gene ambiguous. V dropped 8 bases and J dropped 0 bases, with 8 bases sitting between them. Germline CDR1 and CDR2: SNHLY and FYNNEI. The length of the CDR3 is 13 residues. CDR3 sequence: CASGAFSGNTIYF. CDR3 bases: TGTGCCAGCGGTGCTTTCTCTGGAAACACCATATATTTT.

This chain joins TRBV5-6 and TRBJ1-5; no clear D. Trimming cost V 0 bases and J 7 bases, with 11 bases left between them. Looked up from germline, CDR1 is SGHDT and CDR2 is YYEEEE. The CDR3 is made up of 14 amino acids. As DNA, the CDR3 is TGTGCCAGCAGCTTGGGAGTTTCGGGGCAGCCCCAGCATTTT. Its translation is CASSLGVSGQPQHF.

This clone came up a few times. This chain uses TRBV24-1 with TRBJ2-4, with 7 bases fitting TRBD1. This CDR3 spans 13 amino acids. The germline CDR1 and CDR2 sequences are KGHDR and SFDVKD. Losses at the gene ends were 7 bases for V and 7 bases for J; bases not matched to a gene: 6. The CDR3 sequence: CATRGGKGNIQYF. The CDR3 DNA is TGTGCCACCAGAGGGGGCAAGGGGAACATTCAGTACTTC.

In DNA, the CDR3 is TGCAGAACTAGCGGGAGTTATGAGCAGTTCTTC. Encoded protein: CRTSGSYEQFF. The V call is TRBV20-1, the J call TRBJ2-1; TRBD2 aligns across 11 bases. The CDR3 is 11 residues long. The germline gives CDR1 DFQATT, CDR2 SNEGSKA (reference sequence).

The chain couples TRBV7-9 to TRBJ2-7; D is possibly TRBD1 (6 bases). This CDR3 has 15 amino acids. V was trimmed by 4 bases and J by 4 bases, leaving 17 bases between them. The germline V gene has CDR1 SEHNR and CDR2 FQNEAQ (reference sequence). CDR3 amino acids: CASSSILGQKYEQYF. The CDR3 nucleotides are TGTGCCAGCAGCTCAATTTTAGGACAGAAATACGAGCAGTACTTC.